The 13 T cell receptor beta chains below come from one sample, sequenced in a study of cytomegalovirus exposure and HLA in healthy donors. The study ran its PCR with 60 Vbeta and 13 Jbeta primers. The protocol was immunoSEQ multiplex PCR, while the TCRdb copy is restricted to in-frame clones and leaves out a portion. In the table there are about 160,000 clones, approximately 72% of which are singletons. Sequencing input: PBMCs. The receptors derive from a man aged 35 to 55 in good health and CMV-seropositive.

The CDR3 DNA reads as TGTGCCATCAGCTCGGGGCGGGGGATCTACGAGCAGTACTTC. This sequence encodes CAISSGRGIYEQYF. The chain carries TRBV10-3 and TRBJ2-7; 7 bases map to TRBD2. The V segment lost 6 bases and the J segment 3 bases; nucleotides outside the gene matches: 8. CDR1 and CDR2 from the germline V gene are ENHRY and SYGVKD. The CDR3 runs to 14 residues.

The chain has TRBV9 and TRBJ1-6, with D perhaps matching TRBD1 (5 bases). CDR1 SGDLS and CDR2 YYNGEE come from the germline V gene. V was pared by 3 bases and J by 5 bases, with 18 bases between. This CDR3 comprises 17 residues. CDR3 sequence: CASSARGGPVNNSPLHF. The CDR3 bases are TGTGCCAGCAGCGCACGGGGGGGACCGGTAAATAATTCACCCCTCCACTTT. The full variable domain, with the rest looked up from reference TRBV9 and TRBJ1-6, is DSGVTQTPKHLITATGQRVTLRCSPRSGDLSVYWYQQSLDQGLQFLIQYYNGEERAKGNILERFSAQQFPDLHSELNLSSLELGDSALYFCASSARGGPVNNSPLHFGNGTRLTVT.

The V gene is TRBV5-4, the J gene TRBJ1-4; TRBD1 aligns across 11 bases. Germline V CDR1 and CDR2: SGHNT, YYREEE (reference sequence). J gave up 7 bases and V 2 bases, and 4 bases lay outside the gene matches. CDR3 length equals 15 residues. The CDR3 DNA reads TGTGCCAGCAGCTTACGGACAGGGGGCAGTGAAAAACTGTTTTTT. Its protein product is CASSLRTGGSEKLFF.

The CDR3 DNA sequence: TGTGCCAGCAGCCAGACACATACTGGAAACACCATATATTTT. This sequence encodes CASSQTHTGNTIYF. The chain carries TRBV9 and TRBJ1-3; D call uncertain. The V gene's germline CDR1 is SGDLS and CDR2 YYNGEE. V was cut by 4 bases and J by 2 bases, with 10 bases left in between. The CDR3 loop spans 14 amino acids.

This clone was seen more than once but under ten times. This chain links TRBV7-6 with TRBJ1-3, with 7 nucleotides matching TRBD1. CDR1 is SGHVS, CDR2 FNYEAQ, per germline. The CDR3 spans 16 residues. Trimming cost V 0 bases and J 3 bases; bases outside gene matches: 5. CDR3 protein: CASSLAQTGSGNTIYF. CDR3 DNA: TGTGCCAGCAGCTTAGCCCAGACAGGGAGTGGAAACACCATATATTTT. Variable domain in full (rest from reference TRBV7-6 and TRBJ1-3): GAGVSQSPRYKVTKRGQDVALRCDPISGHVSLYWYRQALGQGPEFLTYFNYEAQQDKSGLPNDRFSAERPEGSISTLTIQRTEQRDSAMYRCASSLAQTGSGNTIYFGEGSWLTVV.

The rearrangement links TRBV20-1 to TRBJ1-2; no definite D call. V was shortened by 3 bases and J by 3 bases, with 5 bases between the two germline ends. CDR1 is DFQATT, CDR2 SNEGSKA, per germline (reference sequence). There are 11 residues in the CDR3. In DNA, the CDR3 is TGCAGTGCTAGCACAGACTATGGCTACACCTTC. Amino acid sequence: CSASTDYGYTF.

The V gene is TRBV18, the J gene TRBJ2-1; no clear D gene. Germline V lookup: CDR1 KGHSH, CDR2 LQKENI. V gave up 2 bases and J gave up 6 bases, with 14 bases separating them. CDR3 length: 15 residues. The CDR3 region has the DNA TGTGCCAGCTCACCAGGGCGCCCGATTGCCAATGAGCAGTTCTTC. Its protein product is CASSPGRPIANEQFF.

This clone showed up just a few times. The rearrangement uses TRBV9 and TRBJ2-3, with D possibly being TRBD2 (6 bases). Germline-derived CDR1 and CDR2 are SGDLS and YYNGEE. This CDR3 contains 15 residues. Trimming took off 4 bases at V and 0 bases at J, with 12 bases between the two ends. CDR3 DNA sequence: TGTGCCAGCAGCCTCCGTGGGGGGAGCACAGATACGCAGTATTTT. Encoded protein: CASSLRGGSTDTQYF.

V gene TRBV14 combines with J gene TRBJ2-1; D might be TRBD1 (6 bases). V lost 3 bases and J 0 bases, leaving 21 bases between the germline ends. The CDR3 is 19 residues long. Germline V lookup: CDR1 SGHDN, CDR2 FVKESK. The CDR3 nucleotides are TGTGCCAGCAGCCACCTTACAGGGATGGGGGTCGGCTCCTACAATGAGCAGTTCTTC. The encoded protein is CASSHLTGMGVGSYNEQFF.

V gene TRBV6-1 combines with J gene TRBJ1-1; D gene unclear. The CDR3 is 13 amino acids. Per the germline V gene, CDR1 is MNHNS and CDR2 is SASEGT. V shed 5 bases and J shed 0 bases, with 7 bases lying between them. For the CDR3, the DNA is TGTGCCAGCAGTTCCCTTATGAACACTGAAGCTTTCTTT. Translated: CASSSLMNTEAFF.

The chain employs TRBV2 and TRBJ2-2; 7 positions match TRBD1. Germline V gene sequence: CDR1 SNHLY, CDR2 FYNNEI. CDR3 length: 13 amino acids. J lost 7 bases, V lost 6 bases, and 5 bases had no gene match. The CDR3: CASRRTGLGELFF. The DNA for the CDR3 is TGTGCCAGCAGGAGGACAGGCCTCGGGGAGCTGTTTTTT.

Here the CDR3 reads CASSVTGMGSYEQYF. The CDR3 DNA is TGTGCCAGCAGCGTGACAGGGATGGGCTCCTACGAGCAGTACTTC. V gene TRBV7-8 combines with J gene TRBJ2-7, with TRBD1 identical over 7 bases. Germline values: CDR1 SGHVS, CDR2 FQNEAQ. This CDR3 region has 15 residues. V dropped 5 bases and J dropped 0; count of bases not matched to a gene: 7.

The V call is TRBV4-2, the J call TRBJ1-4; D is uncertain. CDR1 and CDR2 from the germline V gene are LGHNA and YNFKEQ. This CDR3 comprises 15 residues. V was pared by 0 bases and J by 8 bases, with 13 bases between. CDR3 sequence (DNA): TGTGCCAGCAGCCAAGATGGGAGCGACGCGGAAAAACTGTTTTTT. As protein: CASSQDGSDAEKLFF.